This is a list of T cell receptor beta chains from one sample in a study of regulatory T cells in long-lasting Graves disease. TCRdb itself ran the multiplex PCR reads through MiXCR, one entry per CDR3 protein. The repertoire holds around 430,000 distinct CDR3 sequences, with 20% to 25% as singletons. Source: peripheral blood mononuclear cells (PBMCs), taken when the disease was refractory, from a patient treated with antithyroid drugs. The receptors stem from a female donor with Graves disease. Each CDR3 is given with its conserved first and last residue. D genes are given only for firm matches. The size of a clone is reported for some rows only, either as once, few or many, or as a class for expanded clones.

J: TRBJ1-2
D: TRBD1
V: TRBV11-3
size: few
DNA: TGTGCCAGCAGCCCCTGGGACAGGGACGAAGGCTACACCTTC
CDR3: CASSPWDRDEGYTF

J: TRBJ1-2
D: TRBD1
V: TRBV6-1
size: many
DNA: TGTGCCAGCAGTCTCGACAGGGGGCTGCGTGGCTACACCTTC
CDR3: CASSLDRGLRGYTF

J: TRBJ2-7
D: .
V: TRBV5-1
size: .
DNA: TGCGCCAGCACCCCGCCTGGGCGCGAATACTCCTACGAGCAGTACTTC
CDR3: CASTPPGREYSYEQYF

J: TRBJ1-1
D: .
V: TRBV20-1
size: few
DNA: TGCAGTGCTAAAATGACAGCCCTGAACACTGAAGCTTTCTTT
CDR3: CSAKMTALNTEAFF

J: TRBJ2-7
D: .
V: TRBV5-1
size: many
DNA: TGCGCCAGCAGCTTGAGAGGTCAGGAATCCTACGAGCAGTACTTC
CDR3: CASSLRGQESYEQYF

J: TRBJ1-3
D: .
V: TRBV7-2
size: few
DNA: TGTGCCAGCAGCTTAGGGCTTTGGGACGGAGCCTGGGGAAACACCATATATTTT
CDR3: CASSLGLWDGAWGNTIYF

J: TRBJ2-7
D: TRBD2
V: TRBV9
size: .
DNA: TGTGCCAGCAGCGTAGGAACTAGCGGCTCCATGCACTTC
CDR3: CASSVGTSGSMHF

J: TRBJ1-6
D: .
V: TRBV10-3
size: .
DNA: TGTGCCATCAGTGAGACAAGCAGCTCCTATAATTCACCCCTCCACTTT
CDR3: CAISETSSSYNSPLHF

J: TRBJ1-4
D: .
V: TRBV30
size: .
DNA: TGTGCCTGGAGTGTACGAAGAACCCCGGAGGAAAAACTGTTTTTT
CDR3: CAWSVRRTPEEKLFF

J: TRBJ2-3
D: .
V: TRBV12-3/TRBV12-4
size: .
DNA: TGTGCCAGCAGTTTTGACGGATCTAGCACAGATACGCAGTATTTT
CDR3: CASSFDGSSTDTQYF

J: TRBJ2-7
D: .
V: TRBV2
size: many
DNA: TGTGCCAGCAGTAGACCGATCGGGGGCCCCTACGAGCAGTACTTC
CDR3: CASSRPIGGPYEQYF

J: TRBJ1-1
D: .
V: TRBV7-2
size: .
DNA: TGTGCCAGCAGCTTACGAGGGGATAGGAACCCGCGGGGGGACACTGAAGCTTTCTTT
CDR3: CASSLRGDRNPRGDTEAFF

J: TRBJ2-5
D: .
V: TRBV20-1
size: few
DNA: TGCAGTGCTAGAGAACCCCTAGCTGGGAGAGAGACCCAGTACTTC
CDR3: CSAREPLAGRETQYF

J: TRBJ1-6
D: .
V: TRBV28
size: many
DNA: TGTGCCAGCAGCAGACGGACCGAAAATTCACCCCTCCACTTT
CDR3: CASSRRTENSPLHF

J: TRBJ1-1
D: TRBD1
V: TRBV15
size: few
DNA: TGTGCCACCAGTTTAGGACAGGGCGAGCACACTGAAGCTTTCTTT
CDR3: CATSLGQGEHTEAFF

J: TRBJ1-2
D: TRBD1
V: TRBV7-2
size: many
DNA: TGTGCCAGCAGCCCCCGGACAGGTTTGGATTATGGCTACACCTTC
CDR3: CASSPRTGLDYGYTF

J: TRBJ1-5
D: .
V: TRBV9
size: .
DNA: TGTGCCAGCAGCCTAGGGGGGCGCATCGATCAGCCCCAGCATTTT
CDR3: CASSLGGRIDQPQHF

J: TRBJ1-5
D: TRBD1
V: TRBV28
size: many
DNA: TGTGCCAGCAGGCCCGGGACAGCACACAATCAGCCCCAGCATTTT
CDR3: CASRPGTAHNQPQHF

J: TRBJ2-2
D: TRBD2
V: TRBV11-2
size: few
DNA: TGTGCCAGCGGTCAGCGGGGGAACACCGGGGAGCTGTTTTTT
CDR3: CASGQRGNTGELFF

J: TRBJ2-5
D: TRBD2
V: TRBV30
size: .
DNA: TGTGCCTGGAGCCCCGGACTCGGGGGGGCGGAGACCCAGTACTTC
CDR3: CAWSPGLGGAETQYF

J: TRBJ2-7
D: TRBD1
V: TRBV7-2
size: .
DNA: TGTGCCAGCAGCTTAGACAGGGGGACCTACGAGCAGTACTTC
CDR3: CASSLDRGTYEQYF

J: TRBJ2-2
D: TRBD1
V: TRBV2
size: many
DNA: TGTGCCAGTAAGGACAGGGGACTGCTTGGCACCGGGGAGCTGTTTTTT
CDR3: CASKDRGLLGTGELFF

J: TRBJ2-3
D: TRBD1
V: TRBV6-1
size: .
DNA: TGTGCCAGCAAGTGGACAGGGGAGGCAGATACGCAGTATTTT
CDR3: CASKWTGEADTQYF

J: TRBJ2-7
D: .
V: TRBV7-2
size: many
DNA: TGTGCCAGCAGCTTAGCCGGGAGTTTTCACGAGCAGTACTTC
CDR3: CASSLAGSFHEQYF

J: TRBJ2-7
D: TRBD1
V: TRBV7-2
size: .
DNA: TGTGCCAGCAGCTTCAGGACAGGCGATTCCTACGAGCAGTACTTC
CDR3: CASSFRTGDSYEQYF

J: TRBJ2-4
D: .
V: TRBV7-3
size: .
DNA: TGTGCCAGCAGCTCATCCCTTCAGCTAGCCAAAAACATTCAGTACTTC
CDR3: CASSSSLQLAKNIQYF

J: TRBJ2-3
D: TRBD1
V: TRBV2
size: few
DNA: TGTGCCAGCAGGGAACGGGACAGGCCCACAGATACGCAGTATTTT
CDR3: CASRERDRPTDTQYF

J: TRBJ2-7
D: TRBD1
V: TRBV20-1
size: many
DNA: TGCAGTGCTAGAGGAGCGACAGGGTCTCACGAGCAGTACTTC
CDR3: CSARGATGSHEQYF

J: TRBJ2-7
D: TRBD1
V: TRBV30
size: few
DNA: TGTGCCTGGAGTAAACAGGGGGGACGAGGAGAGCAGTACTTC
CDR3: CAWSKQGGRGEQYF

J: TRBJ2-1
D: TRBD2
V: TRBV11-2
size: few
DNA: TGTGCCAGCAGCCGACTAGCGGGAGGAGGGGGTGAGCAGTTCTTC
CDR3: CASSRLAGGGGEQFF

J: TRBJ1-1
D: .
V: TRBV30
size: many
DNA: TGTGCCTGGAGTCCAGGACAGAGGAACACTGAAGCTTTCTTT
CDR3: CAWSPGQRNTEAFF

J: TRBJ2-7
D: TRBD1
V: TRBV7-2
size: many
DNA: TGTGCCAGCAGCTTCGGGACAGGTATTCAGCAGTACTTC
CDR3: CASSFGTGIQQYF

J: TRBJ2-7
D: TRBD1
V: TRBV5-1
size: .
DNA: TGCGCCAGCAGCCTCACTTTCGGGACAGCAACCTACGAGCAGTACTTC
CDR3: CASSLTFGTATYEQYF

J: TRBJ1-1
D: TRBD1
V: TRBV19
size: few
DNA: TGTGCCAGTAGTATAAAACAGGGGGCTGAAGCTTTCTTT
CDR3: CASSIKQGAEAFF

J: TRBJ2-2
D: .
V: TRBV29-1
size: .
DNA: TGCAGCGTTGGAGCGAACGTGGGGGAGCTGTTTTTT
CDR3: CSVGANVGELFF

J: TRBJ2-2
D: TRBD1
V: TRBV19
size: .
DNA: TGTGCCAGTAGGACAGGGGTTACCGGGGAGCTGTTTTTT
CDR3: CASRTGVTGELFF

J: TRBJ2-3
D: .
V: TRBV20-1
size: once
DNA: TGCAGTGCAAGGGACCGCAGCACAGATACGCAGTATTTT
CDR3: CSARDRSTDTQYF

J: TRBJ2-4
D: .
V: TRBV9
size: few
DNA: TGTGCCAGCAGCGACGAGAATGACATTCAGTACTTC
CDR3: CASSDENDIQYF

J: TRBJ1-5
D: .
V: TRBV30
size: .
DNA: TGTGCCTGGAAGCTTCGACCCCGGCGGGTCCAGCCCCAGCATTTT
CDR3: CAWKLRPRRVQPQHF

J: TRBJ1-2
D: .
V: TRBV19
size: few
DNA: TGTGCCAGTATGTTTCATTCCGCCCGGCAAGGCTACACCTTC
CDR3: CASMFHSARQGYTF

J: TRBJ1-2
D: .
V: TRBV29-1
size: .
DNA: TGCAGCGTTGAAGCAACGGGGAGGAACTATGGCTACACCTTC
CDR3: CSVEATGRNYGYTF

J: TRBJ1-5
D: .
V: TRBV28
size: many
DNA: TGTGCCAGCAGTGCCGAGCGGAGGGATCAGCCCCAGCATTTT
CDR3: CASSAERRDQPQHF

J: TRBJ1-6
D: TRBD1
V: TRBV12-3/TRBV12-4
size: few
DNA: TGTGCCAGCAGTTTGAAGACAGGGGGGTCCTATAATTCACCCCTCCACTTT
CDR3: CASSLKTGGSYNSPLHF